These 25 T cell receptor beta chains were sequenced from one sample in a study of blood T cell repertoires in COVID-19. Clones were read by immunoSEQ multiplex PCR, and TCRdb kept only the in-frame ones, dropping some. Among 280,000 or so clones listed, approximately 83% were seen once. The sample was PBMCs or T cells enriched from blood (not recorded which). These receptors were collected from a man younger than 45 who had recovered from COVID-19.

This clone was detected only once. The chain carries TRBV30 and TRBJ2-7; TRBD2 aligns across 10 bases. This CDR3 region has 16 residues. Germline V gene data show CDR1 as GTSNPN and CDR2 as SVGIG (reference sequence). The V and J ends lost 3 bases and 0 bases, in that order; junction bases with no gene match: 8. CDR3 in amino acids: CAWSPSGGTFSYEQYF. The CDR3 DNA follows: TGTGCCTGGAGCCCTAGCGGGGGCACCTTCTCCTACGAGCAGTACTTC.

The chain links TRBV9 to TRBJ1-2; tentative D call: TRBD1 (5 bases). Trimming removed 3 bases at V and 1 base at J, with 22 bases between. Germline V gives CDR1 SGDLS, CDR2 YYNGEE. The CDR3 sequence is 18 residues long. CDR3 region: CASSADPDSLIINYGYTF. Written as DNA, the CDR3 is TGTGCCAGCAGCGCGGATCCCGACAGTCTGATCATTAACTATGGCTACACCTTC.

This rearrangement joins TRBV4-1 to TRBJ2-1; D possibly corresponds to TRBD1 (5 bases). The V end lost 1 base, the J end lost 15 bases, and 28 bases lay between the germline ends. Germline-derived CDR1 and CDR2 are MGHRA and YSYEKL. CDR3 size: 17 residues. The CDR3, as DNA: TGCGCCAGCAGCCAAGGCCCTCCCTCAGTAAAGACAGACCCCCTGTTCTTC. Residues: CASSQGPPSVKTDPLFF.

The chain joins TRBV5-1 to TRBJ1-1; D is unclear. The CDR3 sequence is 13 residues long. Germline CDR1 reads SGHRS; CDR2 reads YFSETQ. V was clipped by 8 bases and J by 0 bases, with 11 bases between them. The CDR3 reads CASTTGMNTEAFF. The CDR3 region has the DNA TGCGCCAGTACGACGGGGATGAACACTGAAGCTTTCTTT.

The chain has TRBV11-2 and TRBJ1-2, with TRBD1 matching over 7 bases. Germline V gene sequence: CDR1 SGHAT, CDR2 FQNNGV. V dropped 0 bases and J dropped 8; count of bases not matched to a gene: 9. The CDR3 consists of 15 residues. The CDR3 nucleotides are TGTGCCAGCAGCTTAGAAGCGACAGGGTTAGAAGGCTACACCTTC. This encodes CASSLEATGLEGYTF.

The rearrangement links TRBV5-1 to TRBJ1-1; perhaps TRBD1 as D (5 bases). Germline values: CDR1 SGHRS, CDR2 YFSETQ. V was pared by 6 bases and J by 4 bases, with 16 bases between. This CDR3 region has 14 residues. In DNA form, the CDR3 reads TGCGCCAGCACTTCCTTTGAAGACAGCACTGAAGCTTTCTTT. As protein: CASTSFEDSTEAFF.

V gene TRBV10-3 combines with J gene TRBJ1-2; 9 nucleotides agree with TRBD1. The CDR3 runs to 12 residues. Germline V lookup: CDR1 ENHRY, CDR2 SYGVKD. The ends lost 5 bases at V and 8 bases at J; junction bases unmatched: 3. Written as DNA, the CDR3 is TGTGCCATCAGTTGGACAGGGGAAGGCTACACCTTC. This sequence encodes CAISWTGEGYTF.

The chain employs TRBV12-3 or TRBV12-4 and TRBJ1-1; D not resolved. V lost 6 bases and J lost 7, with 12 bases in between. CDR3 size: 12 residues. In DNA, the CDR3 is TGTGCCAGCAGCCGACTAGTTCGTGAAGCTTTCTTT. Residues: CASSRLVREAFF.

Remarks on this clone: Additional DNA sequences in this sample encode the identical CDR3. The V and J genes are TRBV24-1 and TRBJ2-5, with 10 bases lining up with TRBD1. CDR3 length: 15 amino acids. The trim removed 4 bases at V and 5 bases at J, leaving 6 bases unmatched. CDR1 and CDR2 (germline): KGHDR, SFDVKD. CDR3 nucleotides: TGTGCCACCAGTGACCCCGGACAGGGGGGGGAGACCCAGTACTTC. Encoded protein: CATSDPGQGGETQYF.

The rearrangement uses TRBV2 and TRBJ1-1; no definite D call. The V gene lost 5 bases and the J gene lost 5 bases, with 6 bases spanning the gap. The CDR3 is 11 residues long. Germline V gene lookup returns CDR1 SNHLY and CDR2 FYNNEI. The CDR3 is CASSTGTEAFF. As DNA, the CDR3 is TGTGCCAGCAGTACCGGGACTGAAGCTTTCTTT.

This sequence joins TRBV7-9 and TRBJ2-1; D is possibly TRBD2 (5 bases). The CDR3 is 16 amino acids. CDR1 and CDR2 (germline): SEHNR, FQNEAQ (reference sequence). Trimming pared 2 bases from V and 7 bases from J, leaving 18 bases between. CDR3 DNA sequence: TGTGCCAGCAGCTTAAAATCGCACCTCTCGGGGAATGAGCAGTTCTTC. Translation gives CASSLKSHLSGNEQFF.

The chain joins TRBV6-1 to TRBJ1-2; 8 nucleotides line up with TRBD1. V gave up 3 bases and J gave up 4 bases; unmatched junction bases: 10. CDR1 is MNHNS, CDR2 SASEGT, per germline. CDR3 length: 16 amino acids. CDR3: CASSEHWDRPSYGYTF. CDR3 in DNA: TGTGCCAGCAGTGAGCATTGGGACAGGCCCTCCTATGGCTACACCTTC.

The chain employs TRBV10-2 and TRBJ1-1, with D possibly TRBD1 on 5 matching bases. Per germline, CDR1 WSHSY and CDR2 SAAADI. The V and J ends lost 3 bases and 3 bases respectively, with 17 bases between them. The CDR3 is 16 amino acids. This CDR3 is CASSDSWTLRDTEAFF. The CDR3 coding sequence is TGCGCCAGCAGTGATTCCTGGACACTAAGGGACACTGAAGCTTTCTTT.

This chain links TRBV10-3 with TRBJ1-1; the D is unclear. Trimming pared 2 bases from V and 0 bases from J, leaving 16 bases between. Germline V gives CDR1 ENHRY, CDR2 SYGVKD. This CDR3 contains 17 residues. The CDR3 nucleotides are TGTGCCATCAGTGAGCCTCGTCAGAGAGGGATGAACACTGAAGCTTTCTTT. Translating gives CAISEPRQRGMNTEAFF.

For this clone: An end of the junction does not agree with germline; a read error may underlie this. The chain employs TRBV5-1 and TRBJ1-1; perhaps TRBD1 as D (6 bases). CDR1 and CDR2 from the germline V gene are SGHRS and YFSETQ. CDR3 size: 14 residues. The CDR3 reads CASTLTGRNTEAFF. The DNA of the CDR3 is TGCGCCAGCACCTTGACAGGAAGGAACACTGAAGCTTTCTTT.

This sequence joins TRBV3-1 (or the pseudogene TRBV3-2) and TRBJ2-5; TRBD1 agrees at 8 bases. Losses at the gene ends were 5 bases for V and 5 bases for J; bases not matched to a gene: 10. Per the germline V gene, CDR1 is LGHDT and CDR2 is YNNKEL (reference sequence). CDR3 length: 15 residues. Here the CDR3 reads CASSFDRGLVETQYF. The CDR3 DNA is TGTGCCAGCAGCTTTGACAGGGGTTTGGTGGAGACCCAGTACTTC.

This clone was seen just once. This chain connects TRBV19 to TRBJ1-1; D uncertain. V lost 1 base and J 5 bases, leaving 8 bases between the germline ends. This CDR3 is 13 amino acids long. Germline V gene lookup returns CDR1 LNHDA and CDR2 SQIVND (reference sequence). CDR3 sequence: CASSIGRQTEAFF. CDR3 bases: TGTGCCAGTAGTATAGGGCGGCAGACTGAAGCTTTCTTT.

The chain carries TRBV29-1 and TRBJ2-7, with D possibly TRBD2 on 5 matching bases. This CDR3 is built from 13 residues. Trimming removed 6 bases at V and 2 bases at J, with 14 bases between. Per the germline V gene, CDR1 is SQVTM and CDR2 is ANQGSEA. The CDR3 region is CSVRRTETYEQYF. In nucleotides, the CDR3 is TGCAGCGTGCGGAGGACGGAAACCTACGAGCAGTACTTC.

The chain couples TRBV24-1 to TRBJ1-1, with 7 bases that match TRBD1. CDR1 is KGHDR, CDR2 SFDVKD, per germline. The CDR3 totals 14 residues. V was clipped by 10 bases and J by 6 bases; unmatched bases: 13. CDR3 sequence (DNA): TGTGCCACGAAAGGCCAGGGGGTAAGGGCTGAAGCTTTCTTT. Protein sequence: CATKGQGVRAEAFF.

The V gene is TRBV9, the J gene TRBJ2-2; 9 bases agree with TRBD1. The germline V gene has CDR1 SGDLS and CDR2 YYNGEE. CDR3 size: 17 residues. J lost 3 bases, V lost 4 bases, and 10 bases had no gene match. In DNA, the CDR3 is TGTGCCAGCAGCAATCCCCGGGACAGGGTTGACACCGGGGAGCTGTTTTTT. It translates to CASSNPRDRVDTGELFF.

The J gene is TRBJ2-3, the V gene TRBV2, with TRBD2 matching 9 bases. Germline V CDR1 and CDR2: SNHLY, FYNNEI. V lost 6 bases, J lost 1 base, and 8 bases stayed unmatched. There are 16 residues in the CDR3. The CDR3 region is CASRASGAAGTDTQYF. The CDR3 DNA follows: TGTGCCAGCAGGGCTAGCGGGGCCGCTGGCACAGATACGCAGTATTTT. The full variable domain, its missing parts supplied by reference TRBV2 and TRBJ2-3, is EPEVTQTPSHQVTQMGQEVILRCVPISNHLYFYWYRQILGQKVEFLVSFYNNEISEKSEIFDDQFSVERPDGSNFTLKIRSTKLEDSAMYFCASRASGAAGTDTQYFGPGTRLTVL.

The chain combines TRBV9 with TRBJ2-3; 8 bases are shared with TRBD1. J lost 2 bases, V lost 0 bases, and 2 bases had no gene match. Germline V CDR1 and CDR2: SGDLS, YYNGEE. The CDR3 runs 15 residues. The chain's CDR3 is CASSVGQGATDTQYF. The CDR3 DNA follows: TGTGCCAGCAGCGTAGGGCAGGGGGCCACAGATACGCAGTATTTT.

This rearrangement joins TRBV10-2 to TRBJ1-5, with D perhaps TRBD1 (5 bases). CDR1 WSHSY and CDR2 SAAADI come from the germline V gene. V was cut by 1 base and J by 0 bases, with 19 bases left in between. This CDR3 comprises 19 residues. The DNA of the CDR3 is TGCGCCAGCAGTGAGTTGGGGGGTCAGGCAGGATTTAGCAATCAGCCCCAGCATTTT. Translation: CASSELGGQAGFSNQPQHF.

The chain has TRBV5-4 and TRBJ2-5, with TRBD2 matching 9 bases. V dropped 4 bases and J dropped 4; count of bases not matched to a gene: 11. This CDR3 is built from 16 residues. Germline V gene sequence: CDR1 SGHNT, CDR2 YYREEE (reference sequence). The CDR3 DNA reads TGTGCCAGCAGCGCCCCGGCTAGCGGGGTGTTAGAGACCCAGTACTTC. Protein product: CASSAPASGVLETQYF.

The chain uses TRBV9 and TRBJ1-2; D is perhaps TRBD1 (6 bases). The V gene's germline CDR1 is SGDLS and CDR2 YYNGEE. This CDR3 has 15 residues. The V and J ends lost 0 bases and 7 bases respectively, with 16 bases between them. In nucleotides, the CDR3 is TGTGCCAGCAGCGTAGAAACCAGGGGCGCTTTTGGCTACACCTTC. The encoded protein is CASSVETRGAFGYTF. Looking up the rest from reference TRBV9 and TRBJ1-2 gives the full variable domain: DSGVTQTPKHLITATGQRVTLRCSPRSGDLSVYWYQQSLDQGLQFLIQYYNGEERAKGNILERFSAQQFPDLHSELNLSSLELGDSALYFCASSVETRGAFGYTFGSGTRLTVV.